This T cell receptor (beta chain) was profiled in a study of T cell changes during pregnancy in multiple sclerosis (dated by TCRdb to the late 2010s). For context, the study as a whole: The study looked at changes in the T cell repertoire across pregnancy in women with multiple sclerosis.

Concerning this clone itself: The clone's antigen remains unknown. No base quality information exists; no much larger clone differs at one position.

The CDR3 runs 18 amino acids, cysteine and phenylalanine included. Only the CDR3 DNA is retained, 54 bases long and in frame from the first base. CDR1 and CDR2 are read off the germline V gene as SGDLS and YYNGEE. V and J are trimmed by 4 bases and 0 bases, and the gene matches miss 7 bases of the junction. The library was obtained by the immunoSEQ multiplex PCR assay. TCRdb re-hosts the immuneACCESS table, in-frame sequences only. Its copies lack some clones; in the studies checked, an unresolved V gene accounts for under half of them, and the cause for the rest is not known. This sample comprises approximately 50,000 clones, over 90% of them detected only once. The ten largest clones add up to about 0.61% of the sample.

The chain uses TRBV9 and TRBJ2-6; 10 central bases correspond to TRBD1. The receptor's source is a female donor in good health, enrolled as a control in a pregnancy study. The material sequenced was CD4+ T cells from peripheral blood mononuclear cells, taken after pregnancy. The nucleotides read TGTGCCAGCAGCAAGGGACAGGGGCGAAACTCTGGGGCCAACGTCCTGACTTTC. It translates as CASSKGQGRNSGANVLTF.